The source of this TCR beta chain is a study of T cell responses to AZD1222 COVID-19 vaccine. Findings of the study overall: Baseline serostatus was positive in only a handful of AZD1222 recipients.

The table came from immunoSEQ multiplex PCR; TCRdb's copy has only in-frame clones and leaves some out. The table shows approximately 140,000 clones, with around 90% occurring only once. Between the trimmed V and J ends, which lost 8 bases and 9 bases, there was a span of 11 bases. The length of the CDR3 is 11 residues. The germline V gene encodes CDR1 LGHDT and CDR2 YNNKEL (reference sequence). A word on this clone: What it recognizes is unknown.

The chain links TRBV3-1 (or the pseudogene TRBV3-2) to TRBJ2-1; D is uncertain. The TCR was taken from an adult who received the AZD1222 COVID-19 vaccine. Sequencing used peripheral blood, obtained 28 days after the second AZD1222 dose. The CDR3 reads CASSLVSEQFF. The CDR3 DNA sequence: TGTGCCAGCTCCCTTGTCAGTGAGCAGTTCTTC.